What follows is one TCR beta chain and its context. The antigen is unknown. This record comes from a study of T cells in Graves' hyperthyroidism and ophthalmopathy. General observations from the study: For ophthalmopathy, model prediction preceded onset by a median 6.5 months.

The investigators amplified TCR beta CDR3 regions from RNA transcripts. RT-PCR in the first round (using the HTBI primer set) targeted the TCR CDR3. TCRdb redid the calling of the multiplex PCR reads with MiXCR, one entry per CDR3 protein. This sample yields approximately 300,000 distinct CDR3 sequences, of which about 15% are seen a single time; around 58% belongs to the top ten. The CDR3 contains 13 residues. Germline V gene lookup returns CDR1 SNHLY and CDR2 FYNNEI. Trimming removed 8 bases from V and 13 bases from J; junction bases left unmatched: 13. The sample consisted of blood. The rearrangement joins TRBV2 to TRBJ2-1, with 8 bases matching TRBD2. The source of this sequence is a woman aged 60 to 75 with Graves' ophthalmopathy. The CDR3 DNA is TGTGCCAGCTGTATTGCTAGCGGGTTGGATCAGTTCTTC. Residues: CASCIASGLDQFF.